Listed here are 17 T cell receptor beta chains from one sample, sequenced in a study of regulatory T cells in long-lasting Graves disease. Stated time point: persistent/refractory GD, antithyroid drugs over 5 years with positive TRAb. The TCR library was made from RNA extracted from PBMCs. With iRepertoire HTBI primers and Arm-PCR of CDR3 regions, TCR beta libraries were built. TCRdb recomputed calls from the multiplex PCR reads with MiXCR, one row per CDR3 protein. This table has about 470,000 distinct CDR3 sequences, approximately 21% appearing once. Sequenced material: peripheral blood mononuclear cells (PBMCs), taken when the disease was refractory, from a patient treated with antithyroid drugs. These receptors all stem from a female donor with Graves disease.

This clonotype was seen many times. The rearrangement links TRBV7-2 to TRBJ1-6, with a weak D call TRBD1 (5 bases). The CDR3 extends over 14 amino acids. V was cut by 2 bases and J by 10 bases, with 12 bases left in between. CDR1 and CDR2 (germline): SGHTA, FQGNSA. CDR3 sequence: CASSLQGFQSPLHF. The CDR3 DNA sequence: TGTGCCAGCAGCTTACAGGGATTTCAATCACCCCTCCACTTT. Based on the CDR3 plus reference TRBV7-2 and TRBJ1-6, the full variable domain is GAGVSQSPSNKVTEKGKDVELRCDPISGHTALYWYRQSLGQGLEFLIYFQGNSAPDKSGLPSDRFSAERTGGSVSTLTIQRTQQEDSAVYLCASSLQGFQSPLHFGNGTRLTVT.

This clonotype was recorded many times. The chain recombines TRBV11-2 with TRBJ1-1; D is uncertain. This CDR3 contains 15 residues. From germline, CDR1 is SGHAT and CDR2 FQNNGV. V lost 5 bases and J 2 bases, leaving 15 bases between the germline ends. The CDR3 is CASSVHPQDNTEAFF. The DNA of the CDR3 is TGTGCCAGCAGCGTCCACCCCCAGGATAACACTGAAGCTTTCTTT. Full variable domain (outside the CDR3, taken from reference TRBV11-2 and TRBJ1-1): EAGVAQSPRYKIIEKRQSVAFWCNPISGHATLYWYQQILGQGPKLLIQFQNNGVVDDSQLPKDRFSAERLKGVDSTLKIQPAKLEDSAVYLCASSVHPQDNTEAFFGQGTRLTVV.

This clonotype was detected many times. The V and J genes are TRBV11-1 and TRBJ2-5; 7 bases agree with TRBD1. Losses at the gene ends were 5 bases for V and 5 bases for J; bases not matched to a gene: 5. CDR1 is SGHAT, CDR2 FQDESV, per germline (reference sequence). The CDR3 sequence is 13 residues long. CDR3 in amino acids: CASSKQGPETQYF. The CDR3 DNA reads TGTGCCAGCAGCAAACAGGGGCCGGAGACCCAGTACTTC.

This chain joins TRBV4-1 and TRBJ1-3; the D is unclear. Deletions cut 0 bases from V and 4 bases from J, with 13 bases between. This CDR3 has 16 amino acids. Germline V lookup: CDR1 MGHRA, CDR2 YSYEKL. The CDR3 DNA sequence: TGCGCCAGCAGCCAAGAAGTTAGGGAGGCGGGAAACACCATATATTTT. Its translation is CASSQEVREAGNTIYF.

V and J are TRBV12-3 or TRBV12-4 and TRBJ1-5; 7 nucleotides align to TRBD1. This CDR3 has 14 residues. V shed 7 bases, J shed 5 bases, and the junction held 8 bases outside the gene matches. CDR3 protein: CASTLQGPHQPQHF. As DNA, the CDR3 is TGTGCCAGCACCTTACAGGGGCCCCATCAGCCCCAGCATTTT.

This clonotype was detected only a few times. The rearrangement links TRBV14 to TRBJ1-5; weak D call: TRBD1 (5 bases). V was pared by 1 base and J by 9 bases, with 10 bases between. CDR1 is SGHDN, CDR2 FVKESK, per germline. This CDR3 has 13 residues. The CDR3 spells CASSQGDGLPQHF. CDR3 nucleotide sequence: TGTGCCAGCAGCCAAGGGGACGGCCTGCCCCAGCATTTT.

This clonotype appeared many times. The chain links TRBV27 to TRBJ1-6; no clear D gene. This CDR3 region has 14 residues. Deletions cut 4 bases from V and 9 bases from J, with 13 bases between. Per germline, CDR1 MNHEY and CDR2 SMNVEV (reference sequence). CDR3 residues: CASSYSQSGSPLHF. In DNA form, the CDR3 reads TGTGCCAGCAGTTACAGCCAAAGCGGTTCACCCCTCCACTTT.

This clonotype was counted a few times. The chain uses TRBV29-1 and TRBJ2-7; 10 nucleotides match TRBD1. The germline gives CDR1 SQVTM, CDR2 ANQGSEA. Trimming removed 4 bases from V and 5 bases from J; junction bases left unmatched: 8. CDR3 length: 14 residues. CDR3 bases: TGCAGCGTTGTGGGGGCCGGGACAGGGGACGAGCAGTACTTC. It codes for CSVVGAGTGDEQYF.

At least ten counts were recorded for this clonotype. This chain joins TRBV7-8 and TRBJ1-1; no reliable D call. The V gene's germline CDR1 is SGHVS and CDR2 FQNEAQ. V lost 5 bases, J lost 4 bases, and 8 bases lay in between. The CDR3 contains 12 residues. CDR3 in DNA: TGTGCCAGCAGCCCCTGGAGCACTGAAGCTTTCTTT. It translates to CASSPWSTEAFF.

This clonotype appeared many times. The chain is built from TRBV11-2 and TRBJ2-5; D is unresolved. Germline-derived CDR1 and CDR2 are SGHAT and FQNNGV. Trimming cost V 0 bases and J 4 bases, with 6 bases left between them. This CDR3 comprises 13 residues. The CDR3 loop reads CASSLDFGETQYF. CDR3 nucleotides: TGTGCCAGCAGCTTAGATTTCGGAGAGACCCAGTACTTC.

This clonotype came up a few times. The V call is TRBV7-3, the J call TRBJ2-1; 7 bases are shared with TRBD2. Germline loops: CDR1 SGHTA, CDR2 FQGTGA. J lost 4 bases, V lost 5 bases, and 5 bases had no gene match. The CDR3 is 14 residues long. CDR3: CASSPGGLYNEQFF. In DNA form, the CDR3 reads TGTGCCAGCAGCCCGGGGGGACTATACAATGAGCAGTTCTTC.

The V call is TRBV5-1, the J call TRBJ2-7; 8 positions agree with TRBD2. This CDR3 has 14 amino acids. The germline CDR1 and CDR2 sequences are SGHRS and YFSETQ. The V and J ends lost 4 bases and 2 bases, in that order; junction bases with no gene match: 5. The CDR3 loop reads CASSGGTRAYEQYF. CDR3 sequence (DNA): TGCGCCAGCAGCGGGGGGACTAGGGCCTACGAGCAGTACTTC.

This clonotype was recorded once. The rearrangement uses TRBV19 and TRBJ1-5; a weak D match, TRBD1 (5 bases). The CDR3 has 15 residues. Germline V gene lookup returns CDR1 LNHDA and CDR2 SQIVND (reference sequence). V was clipped by 3 bases and J by 1 base, with 10 bases between them. For the CDR3, the DNA is TGTGCCAGTAGTATCCGGGACGCAAGCAATCAGCCCCAGCATTTT. Amino acid sequence: CASSIRDASNQPQHF.

This clonotype was counted only a few times. V gene TRBV7-2 combines with J gene TRBJ2-5; 7 bases map to TRBD1. Per the germline V gene, CDR1 is SGHTA and CDR2 is FQGNSA. This CDR3 comprises 16 residues. V was clipped by 5 bases and J by 2 bases; unmatched bases: 11. The CDR3 DNA reads as TGTGCCAGCAGCCCGATTGAGGGGGCAAAACAAGAGACCCAGTACTTC. Its translation: CASSPIEGAKQETQYF.

This clonotype was recorded at least ten times. This chain links TRBV27 with TRBJ1-5, with TRBD1 matching over 8 bases. V trimming: 6 bases; J trimming: 7 bases; junction bases outside the gene matches: 11. Germline CDR1 is MNHEY and CDR2 is SMNVEV (reference sequence). This CDR3 has 15 residues. The CDR3 sequence: CASRKGQEGVQPQHF. CDR3 bases: TGTGCCAGCAGGAAGGGACAGGAAGGCGTCCAGCCCCAGCATTTT.

In this sample, this clonotype turned up a few times. Written as DNA, the CDR3 is TGCGCCAGCAGCTTGAGCAGCGTACAGACCGGGGAGCTGTTTTTT. Translating gives CASSLSSVQTGELFF. This rearrangement joins TRBV5-1 to TRBJ2-2; no clear D. V lost 1 base and J 5 bases, leaving 12 bases between the germline ends. Germline CDR1 SGHRS, CDR2 YFSETQ. The CDR3 spans 15 residues.

The chain uses TRBV30 and TRBJ1-5; the D gene is possibly TRBD1 (5 bases). V was cut by 2 bases and J by 11 bases, with 22 bases left in between. Germline V gene sequence: CDR1 GTSNPN, CDR2 SVGIG (reference sequence). The CDR3 totals 15 residues. CDR3 in DNA: TGTGCCTGGAGTCCACCGGGACGCTCTATCGCGTCCCAGCATTTT. It encodes CAWSPPGRSIASQHF.